Following are 20 T cell receptor beta chains from one sample sequenced in a study of blood T cell repertoires in COVID-19. Method: immunoSEQ multiplex PCR; TCRdb's copy keeps in-frame clones and lacks some. The sample lists nearly 55,000 clones, approximately 90% occurring once. The sequenced sample was peripheral blood. The receptor source for this set is a woman aged 55-69 years with active or convalescent COVID-19.

The chain uses TRBV28 and TRBJ2-7, with TRBD2 matching 9 bases. Germline trimming cut 6 bases from V and 6 bases from J; bases unmatched to any gene: 9. The germline V gene encodes CDR1 MDHEN and CDR2 SYDVKM. This CDR3 has 14 residues. The CDR3 is CASREAGGLSEQYF. The CDR3 DNA is TGTGCCAGCAGGGAAGCGGGAGGCTTATCCGAGCAGTACTTC.

The rearrangement links TRBV19 to TRBJ2-1; a weak D match, TRBD1 (6 bases). V lost 7 bases and J 6 bases, leaving 13 bases between the germline ends. The CDR3 is 13 amino acids. In germline, CDR1 is LNHDA, CDR2 SQIVND (reference sequence). CDR3 in DNA: TGTGCCAGTATTAGGGAACAGGGCAATGAGCAGTTCTTC. Encoded protein: CASIREQGNEQFF.

The chain recombines TRBV7-8 with TRBJ2-3; 7 bases map to TRBD2. The ends lost 8 bases at V and 2 bases at J; junction bases unmatched: 4. Germline V gene sequence: CDR1 SGHVS, CDR2 FQNEAQ. This CDR3 has 13 amino acids. CDR3 amino acids: CASWDYLTDTQYF. CDR3 DNA: TGTGCCAGCTGGGACTACCTCACAGATACGCAGTATTTT. Combining the CDR3 with reference TRBV7-8 and TRBJ2-3 gives the whole variable domain GAGVSQSPRYKVAKRGQDVALRCDPISGHVSLFWYQQALGQGPEFLTYFQNEAQLDKSGLPSDRFFAERPEGSVSTLKIQRTQQEDSAVYLCASWDYLTDTQYFGPGTRLTVL.

This chain uses TRBV28 with TRBJ1-6, with 7 bases lining up with TRBD1. V was clipped by 10 bases and J by 8 bases; unmatched bases: 8. This CDR3 is 13 amino acids long. Germline V gene data show CDR1 as MDHEN and CDR2 as SYDVKM. CDR3 sequence (DNA): TGTGCCATCTCACAGGGGAGGTATTCACCCCTCCACTTT. The encoded protein is CAISQGRYSPLHF.

This clone was seen once. The V gene is TRBV2, the J gene TRBJ2-2; 9 bases match TRBD2. The CDR3 runs to 15 residues. V was pared by 2 bases and J by 4 bases, with 2 bases of the junction left unmatched. Germline V gene sequence: CDR1 SNHLY, CDR2 FYNNEI. The CDR3 is CASSEWRGGTGELFF. The CDR3 coding sequence is TGTGCCAGCAGTGAATGGCGGGGGGGCACCGGGGAGCTGTTTTTT. Full variable domain (remainder filled in from reference TRBV2 and TRBJ2-2): EPEVTQTPSHQVTQMGQEVILRCVPISNHLYFYWYRQILGQKVEFLVSFYNNEISEKSEIFDDQFSVERPDGSNFTLKIRSTKLEDSAMYFCASSEWRGGTGELFFGEGSRLTVL.

The V gene is TRBV19, the J gene TRBJ1-5, with D possibly TRBD1 on 6 matching bases. Trimming removed 3 bases from V and 2 bases from J, with 11 bases in between. CDR3 length: 15 amino acids. CDR1 is LNHDA, CDR2 SQIVND, per germline (reference sequence). CDR3 nucleotides: TGTGCCAGTAGTATGGGGAGGGGGGGCAATCAGCCCCAGCATTTT. Translating it yields CASSMGRGGNQPQHF.

The chain has TRBV6-5 and TRBJ1-5; D is unresolved. The germline V gene encodes CDR1 MNHEY and CDR2 SVGAGI. This CDR3 is 15 amino acids long. The ends were cut back, 8 bases at V and 0 bases at J, with 14 bases in the middle. The chain's CDR3 is CASLVTVNSNQPQHF. In nucleotides, the CDR3 is TGTGCCAGCTTGGTAACAGTTAATAGCAATCAGCCCCAGCATTTT.

This clone was picked up a small number of times. The rearrangement uses TRBV10-3 and TRBJ1-2; D gene unclear. Trimming took 6 bases from V and 0 from J, leaving 8 bases between them. The length of the CDR3 is 13 residues. Germline CDR1 is ENHRY and CDR2 is SYGVKD. For the CDR3, the DNA is TGTGCCATCAGCACCTCTACTAACTATGGCTACACCTTC. Translating gives CAISTSTNYGYTF.

In its sample, this clone was seen once. The chain combines TRBV7-2 with TRBJ2-7, with D unclear. V lost 0 bases and J 4 bases, leaving 7 bases between the germline ends. The germline V gene has CDR1 SGHTA and CDR2 FQGNSA. This CDR3 region has 13 residues. The CDR3 sequence: CASSLANSYEQYF. The CDR3 region has the DNA TGTGCCAGCAGCTTAGCGAACTCGTACGAGCAGTACTTC.

The chain combines TRBV7-9 with TRBJ2-3, with D maybe TRBD1 (5 bases). The CDR3 loop spans 16 amino acids. Germline CDR1 reads SEHNR; CDR2 reads FQNEAQ (reference sequence). V lost 5 bases and J lost 1, with 16 bases in between. CDR3 DNA: TGTGCCAGCAGCACGCACCAGGGTCGGGGCACAGATACGCAGTATTTT. Amino acid sequence: CASSTHQGRGTDTQYF.

The genes are TRBV30 and TRBJ2-7; 9 bases match TRBD1. The CDR3 length is 16 residues. Germline V gene data show CDR1 as GTSNPN and CDR2 as SVGIG (reference sequence). V lost 4 bases to trimming and J lost 3 bases; unmatched junction nucleotides: 13. The CDR3 nucleotides are TGTGCCTGGACAAGCCCACCGGGACAGGGATTCTACGAGCAGTACTTC. It specifies CAWTSPPGQGFYEQYF. The variable domain in full, with the rest retrieved from reference TRBV30 and TRBJ2-7, is SQTIHQWPATLVQPVGSPLSLECTVEGTSNPNLYWYRQAAGRGLQLLFYSVGIGQISSEVPQNLSASRPQDRQFILSSKKLLLSDSGFYLCAWTSPPGQGFYEQYFGPGTRLTVT.

Note on this clone: Sequence at one end of the junction differs from germline and may be a read error. This rearrangement joins TRBV7-3 to TRBJ2-1; 10 bases line up with TRBD2. CDR3 length: 15 amino acids. The V gene's germline CDR1 is SGHTA and CDR2 FQGTGA. CDR3 sequence: CASSSGLAVHLPAIF. CDR3 sequence (DNA): TGTGCCAGCAGCTCCGGACTAGCGGTGCACTTACCGGCAATCTTC.

The V and J genes are TRBV12-3 or TRBV12-4 and TRBJ2-1; D call uncertain. The CDR3 is 12 residues long. The V end was cut by 3 bases, the J end by 5 bases, with 5 bases between. Here the CDR3 DNA reads TGTGCCAGCAGTTTTAACAACAATGAGCAGTTCTTC. Protein sequence: CASSFNNNEQFF.

The V and J genes are TRBV18 and TRBJ1-2; D perhaps matches TRBD1 (5 bases). Germline CDR1 KGHSH, CDR2 LQKENI. The CDR3 loop spans 14 amino acids. V was clipped by 2 bases and J by 5 bases, with 12 bases between them. CDR3 in DNA: TGTGCCAGCTCACCATCGACAGAAGGGTATGGCTACACCTTC. This sequence encodes CASSPSTEGYGYTF.

This chain connects TRBV19 to TRBJ1-1; maybe TRBD1 (6 bases). Germline-derived CDR1 and CDR2 are LNHDA and SQIVND (reference sequence). V was cut by 4 bases and J by 7 bases, with 13 bases left in between. The CDR3 has 13 amino acids. The CDR3 region has the DNA TGTGCCAGTAGTAATGGAATCAGGGGTGAAGCTTTCTTT. Protein sequence: CASSNGIRGEAFF. Combining the CDR3 with reference TRBV19 and TRBJ1-1 gives the whole variable domain DGGITQSPKYLFRKEGQNVTLSCEQNLNHDAMYWYRQDPGQGLRLIYYSQIVNDFQKGDIAEGYSVSREKKESFPLTVTSAQKNPTAFYLCASSNGIRGEAFFGQGTRLTVV.

The rearrangement uses TRBV19 and TRBJ2-2; D gene uncertain. The germline gives CDR1 LNHDA, CDR2 SQIVND (reference sequence). Trimming pared 3 bases from V and 1 base from J, leaving 12 bases between. This CDR3 has 16 residues. This chain's CDR3 is CASSIGGQLNTGELFF. CDR3 DNA: TGTGCCAGTAGTATCGGTGGGCAGCTGAACACCGGGGAGCTGTTTTTT.

The chain has TRBV7-9 and TRBJ1-3; no clear D. V was shortened by 1 base and J by 1 base, with 5 bases between the two germline ends. Per the germline V gene, CDR1 is SEHNR and CDR2 is FQNEAQ (reference sequence). The CDR3 runs 14 residues. DNA for the CDR3: TGTGCCAGCAGCTTAGGTCAGTCTGGAAACACCATATATTTT. Its protein is CASSLGQSGNTIYF.

The rearrangement joins TRBV4-1 to TRBJ1-5; no firm D call. The V end was cut by 3 bases, the J end by 5 bases, with 20 bases between. Looked up from germline, CDR1 is MGHRA and CDR2 is YSYEKL. The CDR3 is 17 amino acids. As DNA, the CDR3 is TGCGCCAGCAGCCAGGATACCGACCCCCAGGAGGATCAGCCCCAGCATTTT. Protein: CASSQDTDPQEDQPQHF.

The chain carries TRBV10-2 and TRBJ1-4; no reliable D call. Trimming shortened V by 6 bases and J by 3 bases, and 8 bases separated the two germline ends. CDR1 and CDR2 from the germline V gene are WSHSY and SAAADI. CDR3 length equals 13 residues. The CDR3 nucleotides read TGCGCCAGCAGAGGCGGGTCTAATGAAAAACTGTTTTTT. Amino acid sequence: CASRGGSNEKLFF.

J is TRBJ2-1 and V is TRBV4-2; 9 bases line up with TRBD2. With V trimmed by 4 bases and J by 9 bases, 4 bases remained unmatched. Germline V gives CDR1 LGHNA, CDR2 YNFKEQ. This CDR3 region has 13 residues. This CDR3 reads CASSRSGGGEQFF. The CDR3 DNA reads as TGTGCCAGCAGCCGTAGCGGGGGAGGTGAGCAGTTCTTC.